This entry is about one T cell receptor beta chain. Unsorted samples used about 90 million PBMCs for genomic DNA. The repertoire was sequenced with immunoSEQ multiplex PCR; TCRdb's copy has only in-frame clones and lacks some. This sample carries a few hundred thousand clones, around 79% of them seen once, and the ten largest clones take about an eighth. Germline V gene sequence: CDR1 MNHNY, CDR2 SVGAGI (reference sequence). The CDR3 has 14 residues. J gave up 1 base and V 6 bases, and 2 bases lay outside the gene matches. The data belong to a study of shared clonotypes between healthy human individuals. As for the study in general: The cohort had two women and a few men, ages 18 to 49.

The sequenced sample consisted of PBMCs. The rearrangement links TRBV6-6 to TRBJ1-1, with 10 nucleotides matching TRBD1. This sequence was found in a middle-aged woman in good health. Some clones in this sample may be carry-over from other donors' samples. CDR3 amino acids: CASRDRGENTEAFF. Here the CDR3 DNA reads TGTGCCAGCAGGGACAGGGGGGAGAACACTGAAGCTTTCTTT.